The sequence of this TCR beta chain was determined in a study of CD8 T cells in ankylosing spondylitis. A quantitative 5'-RACE method, one with molecular barcodes, was used to make TCR beta libraries. TCRdb redid the calling of the 5' RACE reads with MiXCR, one entry per CDR3 protein. The data show some 87,000 distinct CDR3 sequences, with under 30% seen just once and approximately 59% held by the top ten. On this clonotype itself: The antigen remains unidentified.

Study conclusions and caveats: Ankylosing spondylitis blood appeared to be characterized by a TCR beta motif of roughly eight highly homologous variants. Disease-linked clones were reportedly significantly enriched in matched ankylosing spondylitis synovial fluid.

This clonotype was sampled from a male donor with ankylosing spondylitis or in good health (not recorded which). Sequences were obtained from blood, either unsorted or a sorted T cell fraction (not recorded which).

CDR3 in amino acids: CATNDRLQGEQYF. CDR3 DNA sequence: TGCGCCACCAACGACAGGCTACAAGGGGAGCAGTACTTC. V gene TRBV10-1 combines with J gene TRBJ2-7; D possibly corresponds to TRBD1 (6 bases). The length of the CDR3 is 13 residues. From germline, CDR1 is WNHNN and CDR2 SYGVQD (reference sequence). V shed 10 bases and J shed 7 bases, with 20 bases lying between them.